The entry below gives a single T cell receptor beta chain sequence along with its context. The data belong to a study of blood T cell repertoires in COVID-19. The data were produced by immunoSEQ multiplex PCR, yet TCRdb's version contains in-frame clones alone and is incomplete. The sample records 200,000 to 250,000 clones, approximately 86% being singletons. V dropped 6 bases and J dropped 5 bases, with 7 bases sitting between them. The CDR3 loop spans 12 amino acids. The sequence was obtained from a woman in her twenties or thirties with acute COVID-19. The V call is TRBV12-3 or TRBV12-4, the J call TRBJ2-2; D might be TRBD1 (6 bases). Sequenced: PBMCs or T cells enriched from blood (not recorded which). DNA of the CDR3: TGTGCCAGCAGAACAGGGACCGGGGAGCTGTTTTTT. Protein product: CASRTGTGELFF.